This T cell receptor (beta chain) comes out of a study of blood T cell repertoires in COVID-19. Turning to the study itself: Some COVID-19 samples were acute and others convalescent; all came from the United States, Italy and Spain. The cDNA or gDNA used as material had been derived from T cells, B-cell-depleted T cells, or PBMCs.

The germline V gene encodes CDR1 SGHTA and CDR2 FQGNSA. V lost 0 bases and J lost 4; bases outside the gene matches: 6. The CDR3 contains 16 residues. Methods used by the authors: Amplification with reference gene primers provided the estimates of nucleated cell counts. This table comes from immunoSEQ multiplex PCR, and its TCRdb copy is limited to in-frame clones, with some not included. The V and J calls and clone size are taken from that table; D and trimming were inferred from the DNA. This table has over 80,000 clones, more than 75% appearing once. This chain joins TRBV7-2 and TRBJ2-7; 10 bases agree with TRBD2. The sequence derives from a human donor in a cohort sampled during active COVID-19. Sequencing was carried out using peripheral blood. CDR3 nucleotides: TGTGCCAGCAGCTTAGCGGGGCAGCGGGAGGGTTACGAGCAGTACTTC. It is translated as CASSLAGQREGYEQYF.